The rows below give T cell receptor beta chains drawn from one sample of a study of blood T cell repertoires in COVID-19. The data were produced by immunoSEQ multiplex PCR, yet TCRdb's version contains in-frame clones alone and is incomplete. The repertoire holds about 140,000 clones, with roughly 88% as singletons. The sample taken for sequencing was peripheral blood. The receptors originated from a man in his 70s with acute or convalescent COVID-19. Both conserved end residues are part of each CDR3. The order of the fields is D gene, clone size, V gene, J gene, CDR3 DNA, CDR3 protein. D genes are given only for firm matches. Clone size is shown for a subset of rows, as once, few, many or a class of expanded clone.

D: NA; size: NA; V: TRBV4-1; J: TRBJ1-3; DNA: TGCGCCAGCAGCCACAAACCTCGAACCCCAGGTGCGGGAAACACCATATATTTT; CDR3: CASSHKPRTPGAGNTIYF
D: NA; size: NA; V: TRBV5-1; J: TRBJ1-5; DNA: TGCGCCAGCAGCCCCCTTGGAGGCAATCAGCCCCAGCATTTT; CDR3: CASSPLGGNQPQHF
D: TRBD2; size: NA; V: TRBV7-3; J: TRBJ2-3; DNA: TGTGCCAGCAGCCCATGGACTAGCGGGAGGGACACAGATACGCAGTATTTT; CDR3: CASSPWTSGRDTDTQYF
D: TRBD2; size: NA; V: TRBV5-5; J: TRBJ2-1; DNA: TGTGCCAGCTCGTCAGGGTTATTAGCGGGAAGTGAGCAGTTCTTC; CDR3: CASSSGLLAGSEQFF
D: NA; size: NA; V: TRBV7-2; J: TRBJ1-2; DNA: TGTGCCAGCAGCCCGGACTCCAACTATGGCTACACCTTC; CDR3: CASSPDSNYGYTF
D: TRBD1; size: NA; V: TRBV7-6; J: TRBJ2-5; DNA: TGTGCCAGCTCCAAACAGGGGTTTGAATTGGGGGAGACCCAGTACTTC; CDR3: CASSKQGFELGETQYF
D: NA; size: few; V: TRBV28; J: TRBJ2-3; DNA: TGTGCCAGCAGCGGAGGGACAGATACGCAGTATTTT; CDR3: CASSGGTDTQYF
D: NA; size: NA; V: TRBV28; J: TRBJ2-7; DNA: TGTGCCAGCAGTTCAACCTACGAGCAGTACTTC; CDR3: CASSSTYEQYF
D: TRBD2; size: NA; V: TRBV10-1; J: TRBJ2-5; DNA: TGCGCCAGCAGTGAGTCAGGGACTATACAAGAGACCCAGTACTTC; CDR3: CASSESGTIQETQYF
D: NA; size: NA; V: TRBV20-1; J: TRBJ2-1; DNA: TGCAGGCCGTACGGCAATGAGCAGTTCTTC; CDR3: CRPYGNEQFF
D: TRBD1; size: NA; V: TRBV7-6; J: TRBJ2-2; DNA: TGTGCCAGCAGCCGGGGACAGCTGAACACCGGGGAGCTGTTTTTT; CDR3: CASSRGQLNTGELFF
D: NA; size: NA; V: TRBV3-1/TRBV3-2; J: TRBJ2-7; DNA: TGTGCCAGCAGCCAAGCTCTGGGCGCTGACTACGAGCAGTACTTC; CDR3: CASSQALGADYEQYF
D: TRBD2; size: NA; V: TRBV19; J: TRBJ2-3; DNA: TGTGCCAGTAGCCGGGGGACTAGCGGGACCCCAACAGATACGCAGTATTTT; CDR3: CASSRGTSGTPTDTQYF
D: TRBD1; size: NA; V: TRBV5-1; J: TRBJ1-6; DNA: TGCGCCAGCAGCCCGGGGTGGGACAGAAGCTCACCCCTCCACTTT; CDR3: CASSPGWDRSSPLHF
D: NA; size: NA; V: TRBV19; J: TRBJ1-1; DNA: TGTGCCAGTAGTAACCCAGGGTTTGAAGCTTTCTTT; CDR3: CASSNPGFEAFF
D: TRBD1; size: NA; V: TRBV24-1; J: TRBJ2-5; DNA: TGTGCCACCAGCGACAGGGGAGGTCAAGAGACCCAGTACTTC; CDR3: CATSDRGGQETQYF
D: TRBD1; size: NA; V: TRBV27; J: TRBJ1-5; DNA: TGTGCATCCCGGACAGGGAATCACAATCAGCCCCAGCATTTT; CDR3: CASRTGNHNQPQHF
D: TRBD1; size: NA; V: TRBV7-9; J: TRBJ1-5; DNA: TGTGCCAGCAGCCGACAGGGCGGGCAGCCCCAGCATTTT; CDR3: CASSRQGGQPQHF
D: NA; size: NA; V: TRBV2; J: TRBJ2-5; DNA: TGTGCCAGCAGCCGGCTAGCTTCGCCCACCCAGTACTTC; CDR3: CASSRLASPTQYF
D: TRBD1; size: once; V: TRBV18; J: TRBJ2-3; DNA: TGTGCCAGCTCACCTTCCGGACAGGGAGGAAATACGCAGTATTTT; CDR3: CASSPSGQGGNTQYF
D: TRBD2; size: NA; V: TRBV5-1; J: TRBJ2-3; DNA: TGCGCCAGCAGCCGGGGGGGAGATACGCAGTATTTT; CDR3: CASSRGGDTQYF
D: NA; size: NA; V: TRBV15; J: TRBJ1-4; DNA: TGTGCCACCAGCAGAGCGGGAGGTAATGAAAAACTGTTTTTT; CDR3: CATSRAGGNEKLFF
D: TRBD1; size: NA; V: TRBV24-1; J: TRBJ2-2; DNA: TGTGCCACCAGTGACGCGGACAGGGCCACCGGGGAGCTGTTTTTT; CDR3: CATSDADRATGELFF
D: NA; size: NA; V: TRBV28; J: TRBJ2-4; DNA: TGTGCCAGCAGTTCACAGGGTCTAGCCAAAAACATTCAGTACTTC; CDR3: CASSSQGLAKNIQYF
D: TRBD2; size: NA; V: TRBV6-5; J: TRBJ2-5; DNA: TGTGCCAGGCGGACTAGCGGGAGGAAAGAGACCCAGTACTTC; CDR3: CARRTSGRKETQYF
D: TRBD1; size: NA; V: TRBV2; J: TRBJ2-2; DNA: TGTGCCAGCAGTGAAGGACAGGGGGCGACCGGGGAGCTGTTTTTT; CDR3: CASSEGQGATGELFF
D: NA; size: NA; V: TRBV6-5; J: TRBJ1-4; DNA: TGTGCCAGCAGGCCGGGGGGCGGTGAAAAACTGTTTTTT; CDR3: CASRPGGGEKLFF
D: NA; size: NA; V: TRBV10-3; J: TRBJ1-2; DNA: TGTGCCATCAGTGAGTCGCTGGAACAGCCCAACTATGGCTACACCTTC; CDR3: CAISESLEQPNYGYTF
D: NA; size: NA; V: TRBV18; J: TRBJ2-2; DNA: TGTGCCAGCTCACCCCTCCCCCCGAACACCGGGGAGCTGTTTTTT; CDR3: CASSPLPPNTGELFF
D: TRBD2; size: NA; V: TRBV6-4; J: TRBJ2-1; DNA: TGTGCCAGCAGTGCCGACCCTAGCGGGAGTGGTGAGCAGTTCTTC; CDR3: CASSADPSGSGEQFF
D: NA; size: NA; V: TRBV3-1/TRBV3-2; J: TRBJ1-5; DNA: TGTGCCAGCAGCCAAGGGAGGGCGGGCAATCAGCCCCAGCATTTT; CDR3: CASSQGRAGNQPQHF
D: NA; size: NA; V: TRBV3-1/TRBV3-2; J: TRBJ1-2; DNA: TGTGCCAGCAGCCACAGACTGGGGGCGAGCTACACCTTC; CDR3: CASSHRLGASYTF
D: TRBD1; size: NA; V: TRBV7-2; J: TRBJ1-3; DNA: TGTGCCAGCAGCTTGACAGGGGGTAGGGTCGTCTCTGGAAACACCATATATTTT; CDR3: CASSLTGGRVVSGNTIYF
D: TRBD1; size: NA; V: TRBV6-5; J: TRBJ1-1; DNA: TGTGCCAGCAACAGGGACAGATTGAACACTGAAGCTTTCTTT; CDR3: CASNRDRLNTEAFF
D: TRBD1; size: NA; V: TRBV24-1; J: TRBJ2-2; DNA: TGTGCCACCAGTGATAATCCGGGACAGGGAAACGCCGGGGAGCTGTTTTTT; CDR3: CATSDNPGQGNAGELFF
D: NA; size: NA; V: TRBV9; J: TRBJ2-3; DNA: TGTGCCAGCAGCGCCCGGGGGAGCACAGATACGCAGTATTTT; CDR3: CASSARGSTDTQYF
D: NA; size: NA; V: TRBV24-1; J: TRBJ1-2; DNA: TGTGCCACCAGGGGCAGGGCTAACTATGGCTACACCTTC; CDR3: CATRGRANYGYTF
D: TRBD1; size: NA; V: TRBV19; J: TRBJ1-6; DNA: TGTGCCAGTAGTTGGACAGGGAAAAATTCACCCCTCCACTTT; CDR3: CASSWTGKNSPLHF
D: TRBD1; size: once; V: TRBV5-1; J: TRBJ2-2; DNA: TGCGCCAGCTCCGGGACAGGGGACCTACGATCCAACACCGGGGAGCTGTTTTTT; CDR3: CASSGTGDLRSNTGELFF
D: NA; size: NA; V: TRBV28; J: TRBJ1-1; DNA: TGTGCCAGCAGTTTCGGGGGGGCGAACACTGAAGCTTTCTTT; CDR3: CASSFGGANTEAFF
D: NA; size: NA; V: TRBV5-6; J: TRBJ2-6; DNA: TGTGCCAGCAGCGGGCGTTCTGGGGCCAACGTCCTGACTTTC; CDR3: CASSGRSGANVLTF
D: NA; size: few; V: TRBV11-2; J: TRBJ1-3; DNA: TGTGCCAGCAGCTGGAGCCTTTTGGGCTCTGGAAACACCATATATTTT; CDR3: CASSWSLLGSGNTIYF
D: NA; size: NA; V: TRBV19; J: TRBJ2-4; DNA: TGTGCCAGTAGTCGTTCCGGGCAGGGTAACATTCAGTACTTC; CDR3: CASSRSGQGNIQYF
D: NA; size: NA; V: TRBV6-6; J: TRBJ2-3; DNA: TGTGCCAGCAGTTTCTCCTTGTCTAGCACAGATACGCAGTATTTT; CDR3: CASSFSLSSTDTQYF
D: NA; size: once; V: TRBV6-6; J: TRBJ1-5; DNA: TGTGCCAGCAGTCGAAGGGACGGGACTTATAGCAATCAGCCCCAGCATTTT; CDR3: CASSRRDGTYSNQPQHF
D: NA; size: NA; V: TRBV4-1; J: TRBJ1-4; DNA: TGCGCCAGCAGCCAAGATTGGGCAGGGCCTAATGAAAAACTGTTTTTT; CDR3: CASSQDWAGPNEKLFF
D: TRBD1; size: NA; V: TRBV6-1; J: TRBJ1-2; DNA: TGTGCCAGCAGTGACAGGGGGTACTATGGCTACACCTTC; CDR3: CASSDRGYYGYTF
D: TRBD2; size: NA; V: TRBV19; J: TRBJ2-2; DNA: TGTGCCAGTAGTAGTAGCGGGGGCGGGGAGCTGTTTTTT; CDR3: CASSSSGGGELFF
D: TRBD2; size: NA; V: TRBV10-2; J: TRBJ2-7; DNA: TGCGCCAGCAAGGCGGGAGTCTACGAGCAGTACTTC; CDR3: CASKAGVYEQYF
D: TRBD2; size: NA; V: TRBV19; J: TRBJ2-5; DNA: TGTGCCAGTAGTATTTCGCTAGCGGGGGATCGGGAGACCCAGTACTTC; CDR3: CASSISLAGDRETQYF
D: NA; size: NA; V: TRBV19; J: TRBJ2-7; DNA: TGTGCCAGTAGCCCCGAGGCTAGCGTTCCCTACGAGCAGTACTTC; CDR3: CASSPEASVPYEQYF
D: TRBD1; size: NA; V: TRBV2; J: TRBJ1-1; DNA: TGTGCCAGCACGGAGGAAGGGGGCGGGAACACTGAAGCTTTCTTT; CDR3: CASTEEGGGNTEAFF
D: NA; size: NA; V: TRBV7-2; J: TRBJ2-3; DNA: TGTGCCAGCAGCGAACAACAGGGTCGGGCAGATACGCAGTATTTT; CDR3: CASSEQQGRADTQYF
D: TRBD1; size: NA; V: TRBV19; J: TRBJ1-6; DNA: TGTGCCAGTAGCCTGGCGACAGGGGCAAATTCACCCCTCCACTTT; CDR3: CASSLATGANSPLHF